Given below is one T cell receptor beta chain in context. Researchers prepared the TCRbeta library using unique molecular identifiers, the study reports. TCRdb recomputed calls from the PCR reads with MiXCR, one row per CDR3 protein. The table has hundreds of thousands of distinct CDR3 sequences, 20% to 30% seen once; the top ten hold 4.8%. The germline V gene encodes CDR1 DFQATT and CDR2 SNEGSKA (reference sequence). V was shortened by 5 bases and J by 1 base, with 23 bases between the two germline ends. This CDR3 region has 17 residues. The sample belongs to a study of T-cell reconstitution after alpha-beta-depleted transplantation in children.

The sequence was obtained from a female patient aged 2-15 years who had a stem cell transplant for congenital amegakaryocytic thrombocytopenia, so the T cells may come from the graft donor. The sample consisted of PBMCs, mostly from graft donor cells, taken 360 days after TCRalphabeta/CD19-depleted stem cell transplant. The V call is TRBV20-1, the J call TRBJ1-1, with D perhaps TRBD1 (5 bases). The CDR3 protein is CSAPLPSDSSRNTEAFF. The CDR3 DNA sequence: TGCAGTGCTCCCTTACCGTCCGACAGCTCGAGGAACACTGAAGCTTTCTTT.